The 9 T cell receptor beta chains reported below all come from one sample, sequenced in a study of OX40 agonist ivuxolimab in advanced cancers. Using immunoSEQ multiplex PCR, the repertoire was profiled, and TCRdb retains in-frame clones only, with some absent. The sample shows roughly 97,000 clones, approximately 87% of them seen only once. The sequencing used CD4+ or CD8+ T cells sorted from blood, collected in a trial of the OX40 agonist ivuxolimab. All receptors come from an adult with an advanced solid tumor such as melanoma, head and neck, liver or kidney cancer.

The CDR3 coding sequence is TGTGCCAGCAGCCCTCCCGGAGCAGGGTGGCTCTACGAGCAGTACTTC. Encoded protein: CASSPPGAGWLYEQYF. V and J are TRBV14 and TRBJ2-7; D may be TRBD1 (5 bases). The length of the CDR3 is 16 residues. Between the trimmed V and J ends, which lost 4 bases and 3 bases, there was a span of 19 bases. From germline, CDR1 is SGHDN and CDR2 FVKESK.

The J gene is TRBJ1-5, the V gene TRBV9; D gene ambiguous. The CDR3 runs 13 residues. Per germline, CDR1 SGDLS and CDR2 YYNGEE. Trimming took off 3 bases at V and 5 bases at J, with 9 bases between the two ends. The DNA of the CDR3 is TGTGCCAGCAGCGGGGCCCCAGATCAGCCCCAGCATTTT. Its protein is CASSGAPDQPQHF.

The chain joins TRBV5-5 to TRBJ2-1; 9 bases fit TRBD1. The CDR3 runs to 15 residues. Germline trimming cut 5 bases from V and 6 bases from J; bases unmatched to any gene: 9. Per germline, CDR1 SGHKS and CDR2 YYEKEE (reference sequence). CDR3 sequence reads: CASSPSGTGINEQFF. DNA of the CDR3: TGTGCCAGCAGTCCTTCCGGGACAGGGATCAATGAGCAGTTCTTC.

V is TRBV7-2 and J is TRBJ1-1; D is possibly TRBD1 (6 bases). This CDR3 has 16 amino acids. Germline-derived CDR1 and CDR2 are SGHTA and FQGNSA. V gave up 2 bases and J gave up 3 bases, with 16 bases separating them. Here the CDR3 DNA reads TGTGCCAGCAGCTTATTAGGGGGGCTTAGTTACACTGAAGCTTTCTTT. It yields the protein CASSLLGGLSYTEAFF. The variable domain in full, completed from reference TRBV7-2 and TRBJ1-1, reads GAGVSQSPSNKVTEKGKDVELRCDPISGHTALYWYRQSLGQGLEFLIYFQGNSAPDKSGLPSDRFSAERTGGSVSTLTIQRTQQEDSAVYLCASSLLGGLSYTEAFFGQGTRLTVV.

For the CDR3, the DNA is TGTGCCAGCAGCCGTTTCACGCAGGGCAGGGCTGAAGCTTTCTTT. Its protein is CASSRFTQGRAEAFF. The V gene is TRBV14, the J gene TRBJ1-1, with D possibly TRBD1 on 5 matching bases. This CDR3 is 15 amino acids long. V lost 4 bases, J lost 6 bases, and 18 bases lay in between. Germline CDR1 reads SGHDN; CDR2 reads FVKESK.

V is TRBV4-3 and J is TRBJ1-2; TRBD1 matches at 8 bases. The germline V gene encodes CDR1 LGHNA and CDR2 YSLEER. With 0 bases clipped from V and 5 bases from J, the junction kept 5 bases outside the gene matches. This CDR3 is built from 15 residues. The CDR3 DNA is TGCGCCAGCAGCCAAGAGGCCCAGGGGGCGTATGGCTACACCTTC. Translation gives CASSQEAQGAYGYTF.

The chain links TRBV10-3 to TRBJ1-2; TRBD1 matches at 7 bases. This CDR3 has 13 residues. J was trimmed by 4 bases and V by 2 bases; bases with no gene match: 1. Germline lookup yields CDR1 ENHRY and CDR2 SYGVKD. The CDR3 sequence is CAISETGVYGYTF. The CDR3 nucleotides read TGTGCCATCAGTGAGACAGGGGTCTATGGCTACACCTTC.

This clone was counted once. J is TRBJ2-1 and V is TRBV5-4; 15 bases line up with TRBD2. This CDR3 region has 18 residues. J lost 0 bases, V lost 4 bases, and 5 bases had no gene match. CDR1 SGHNT and CDR2 YYREEE come from the germline V gene (reference sequence). The CDR3 is CASSGMGLAGGSYNEQFF. The CDR3, as DNA: TGTGCCAGCAGCGGTATGGGACTAGCGGGGGGCTCCTACAATGAGCAGTTCTTC.

By sample fraction, this clone is medium-sized. The CDR3 region is CASSQVGGPYTEAFF. The CDR3 coding sequence is TGCGCCAGCAGCCAAGTTGGGGGGCCTTACACTGAAGCTTTCTTT. This chain links TRBV4-1 with TRBJ1-1, with D possibly matching TRBD1 (6 bases). CDR3 length equals 15 residues. Germline V gene lookup returns CDR1 MGHRA and CDR2 YSYEKL. V lost 1 base and J lost 3, with 12 bases in between.